The clone carrying this T cell receptor beta chain was seen more than once but under ten times. Sorting after the reaction isolated proliferating CFSE-low CD3+CD4+ and CD3+CD8+ responders. The CDR3 is 17 amino acids. Germline V gene lookup returns CDR1 ENHRY and CDR2 SYGVKD. The ends were cut back, 4 bases at V and 2 bases at J, with 19 bases in the middle. Only in-frame clones appear in the TCRdb table, and some are missing; sequencing was by immunoSEQ multiplex PCR. The repertoire holds 13,000 to 15,000 clones, with around 40% as singletons. This specimen belongs to a study of graft-versus-host responses after intestinal transplantation. Study-wide background: In this cohort, recipients had multivisceral, liver-intestinal, or isolated intestinal transplants.

Study-wide results and limits: The recipient marrow held GvH clones, and some of them showed up first in ileum or blood. Early post-transplant HvG declines tracked with peak circulating GvH clone levels.

The V gene is TRBV10-3, the J gene TRBJ2-3; TRBD2 might be the D (7 bases). The sequencing here drew on alloreactive CD4+ T cells from a mixed lymphocyte reaction culture, taken before intestinal transplant. Regarding subset: CFSE-low proliferating T cells sorted from approximately 6-day pre-transplant mixed lymphocyte reaction (GvH or HvG direction). This receptor was taken from a human patient who received an intestinal transplant. The DNA for the CDR3 is TGTGCCATCAGTGTGGAAGGGGGGGTTTTGCCCACAGATACGCAGTATTTT. Protein: CAISVEGGVLPTDTQYF.